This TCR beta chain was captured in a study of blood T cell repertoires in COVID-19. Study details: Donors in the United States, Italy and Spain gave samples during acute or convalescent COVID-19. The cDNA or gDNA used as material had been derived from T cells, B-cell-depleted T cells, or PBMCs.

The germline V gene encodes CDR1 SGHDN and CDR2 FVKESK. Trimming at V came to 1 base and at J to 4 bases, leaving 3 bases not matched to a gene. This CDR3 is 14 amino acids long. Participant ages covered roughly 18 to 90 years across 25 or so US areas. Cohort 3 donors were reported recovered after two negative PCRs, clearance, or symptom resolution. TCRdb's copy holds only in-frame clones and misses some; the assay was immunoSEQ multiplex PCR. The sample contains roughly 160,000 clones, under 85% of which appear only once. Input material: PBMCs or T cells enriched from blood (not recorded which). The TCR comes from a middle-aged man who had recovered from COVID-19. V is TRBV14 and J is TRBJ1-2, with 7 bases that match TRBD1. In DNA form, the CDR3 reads TGTGCCAGCAGCCAAGGTCCAGGGGGCTATGGCTACACCTTC. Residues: CASSQGPGGYGYTF.